This paragraph reports one TCR beta chain. This sample is part of a study of blood T cell repertoires in COVID-19. Study-wide background: PBMCs, B-cell-depleted T cells, or T cells provided the cDNA or gDNA that made up the material.

Authors' methods: Using reference gene primer amplification, nucleated cell counts were estimated. Only in-frame clones appear in the TCRdb table, and some are missing; sequencing was by immunoSEQ multiplex PCR. V and J calls and clone size are those listed in that table; D and trimming were worked out from the DNA. The profile covers some 150,000 clones, with roughly 84% appearing a single time and 44% taken by the ten largest. The CDR3 runs to 12 residues. Trimming removed 5 bases from V and 5 bases from J, with 6 bases in between. Germline CDR1 MNHEY, CDR2 SMNVEV (reference sequence). The clonotype comes from a human donor in a cohort sampled during active COVID-19. The sequenced sample consisted of peripheral blood. The chain is built from TRBV27 and TRBJ2-2, with D unresolved. The CDR3 region is CASSLLTGELFF. Here the CDR3 DNA reads TGTGCCAGCAGTCTTTTGACCGGGGAGCTGTTTTTT.